A single sample is the source of the 7 T cell receptor beta chains below, sequenced in a study of OX40 agonist ivuxolimab in advanced cancers. Libraries were prepared by immunoSEQ multiplex PCR; TCRdb keeps only in-frame clonotypes and omits some of them. Of tens of thousands of clones detected, about 88% appear once; the ten largest clones hold about 16%. The sequences come from CD4+ or CD8+ T cells sorted from blood, collected in a trial of the OX40 agonist ivuxolimab. These receptors all stem from an adult with an advanced solid tumor such as melanoma, head and neck, liver or kidney cancer.

The CDR3 DNA sequence: TGTGCCAGCAGTGCAGGACTGGGATACACTGAAGCTTTCTTT. Protein sequence: CASSAGLGYTEAFF. The rearrangement joins TRBV6-5 to TRBJ1-1; D unresolved. In germline, CDR1 is MNHEY, CDR2 SVGAGI. V dropped 5 bases and J dropped 3 bases, with 13 bases sitting between them. The CDR3 is made up of 14 amino acids.

V and J are TRBV27 and TRBJ2-1; D is ambiguous. Germline V gene data show CDR1 as MNHEY and CDR2 as SMNVEV (reference sequence). V was shortened by 5 bases and J by 8 bases, with 13 bases between the two germline ends. The CDR3 loop spans 13 amino acids. For the CDR3, the DNA is TGTGCCAGCAGTATACCGGCCGGGTATGAGCAGTTCTTC. It yields the protein CASSIPAGYEQFF.

The chain combines TRBV6-5 with TRBJ2-3; 11 bases agree with TRBD2. Germline V gene data show CDR1 as MNHEY and CDR2 as SVGAGI. With V trimmed by 2 bases and J by 5 bases, 6 bases remained unmatched. The CDR3 contains 16 residues. The CDR3 region has the DNA TGTGCCAGCAGTTACGATAGCGGGGGGGCCGGAGATACGCAGTATTTT. This gives the protein CASSYDSGGAGDTQYF.

CDR3 in amino acids: CASSVTGGVWETQYF. The DNA for the CDR3 is TGTGCCAGCAGTGTTACAGGGGGCGTATGGGAGACCCAGTACTTC. The chain uses TRBV6-5 and TRBJ2-5, with TRBD1 identical over 9 bases. Germline trimming cut 5 bases from V and 5 bases from J; bases unmatched to any gene: 9. This CDR3 is built from 15 residues. Germline CDR1 is MNHEY and CDR2 is SVGAGI.

The J gene is TRBJ1-6, the V gene TRBV5-6, with D perhaps TRBD1 (5 bases). CDR3 length: 17 amino acids. Per the germline V gene, CDR1 is SGHDT and CDR2 is YYEEEE. Trimming stripped 4 bases from V and 0 bases from J, with 14 bases between. CDR3: CASSGEPGHSYNSPLHF. The CDR3 nucleotides are TGTGCCAGCAGCGGGGAGCCAGGGCACTCCTATAATTCACCCCTCCACTTT.

This clone showed up just once. CDR3 sequence (DNA): TGTGCCAGCAGCCAAGACAGGCGCGGAAACTATGGCTACACCTTC. Translating gives CASSQDRRGNYGYTF. The V gene is TRBV14, the J gene TRBJ1-2, with D uncertain. Looked up from germline, CDR1 is SGHDN and CDR2 is FVKESK. Trimming took 0 bases from V and 2 from J, leaving 10 bases between them. The CDR3 has 15 residues.

This rearrangement joins TRBV10-3 to TRBJ2-5; 9 bases align to TRBD2. Per germline, CDR1 ENHRY and CDR2 SYGVKD. The trim removed 3 bases at V and 4 bases at J, leaving 3 bases unmatched. CDR3 length: 14 amino acids. The CDR3 sequence is CAISEIAGAETQYF. The CDR3 DNA follows: TGTGCCATCAGTGAAATAGCGGGGGCAGAGACCCAGTACTTC.